These 2 T cell receptor beta chains were sequenced from one sample in a study of shared clonotypes between healthy human individuals. The data were produced by immunoSEQ multiplex PCR, yet TCRdb's version contains in-frame clones alone and is incomplete. Counted here are fewer than 3 million clones, just under 95% occurring once; the ten biggest clones make up 0.3% to 0.45%. Sequencing input: naive CD4+ T cells from PBMCs. As for subset: CD45RA+ positively selected. All receptors derive from a man aged 18 to 30 in good health. Some clones in this sample may be carry-over from other donors' samples.

The chain combines TRBV18 with TRBJ1-4, with D possibly TRBD1 on 5 matching bases. This CDR3 has 13 amino acids. V gave up 8 bases and J gave up 8 bases, with 15 bases separating them. Germline loops: CDR1 KGHSH, CDR2 LQKENI. In DNA, the CDR3 is TGTGCCAGCCGAGGGACCTTCGGGGAAAAACTGTTTTTT. Encoded protein: CASRGTFGEKLFF.

This chain joins TRBV19 and TRBJ1-5, with D perhaps TRBD1 (5 bases). Germline lookup yields CDR1 LNHDA and CDR2 SQIVND (reference sequence). Trimming pared 5 bases from V and 0 bases from J, leaving 14 bases between. This CDR3 contains 16 residues. The CDR3 spells CASSPSSGTSNQPQHF. CDR3 sequence (DNA): TGTGCCAGTAGTCCCTCGTCTGGGACTAGCAATCAGCCCCAGCATTTT. Combining the CDR3 with reference TRBV19 and TRBJ1-5 gives the whole variable domain DGGITQSPKYLFRKEGQNVTLSCEQNLNHDAMYWYRQDPGQGLRLIYYSQIVNDFQKGDIAEGYSVSREKKESFPLTVTSAQKNPTAFYLCASSPSSGTSNQPQHFGDGTRLSIL.